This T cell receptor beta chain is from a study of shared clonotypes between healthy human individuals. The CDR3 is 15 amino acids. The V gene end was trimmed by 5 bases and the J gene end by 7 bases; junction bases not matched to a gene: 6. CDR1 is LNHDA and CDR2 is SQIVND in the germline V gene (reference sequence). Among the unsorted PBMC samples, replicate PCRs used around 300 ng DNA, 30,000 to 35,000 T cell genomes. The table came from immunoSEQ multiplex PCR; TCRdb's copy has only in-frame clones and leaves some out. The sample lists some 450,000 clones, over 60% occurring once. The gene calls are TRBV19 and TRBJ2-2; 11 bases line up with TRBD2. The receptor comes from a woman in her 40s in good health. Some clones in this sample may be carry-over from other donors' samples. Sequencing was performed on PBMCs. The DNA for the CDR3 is TGTGCCAGTAGTTTTACTAGCGGGAGTTACGGGGAGCTGTTTTTT. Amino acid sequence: CASSFTSGSYGELFF.